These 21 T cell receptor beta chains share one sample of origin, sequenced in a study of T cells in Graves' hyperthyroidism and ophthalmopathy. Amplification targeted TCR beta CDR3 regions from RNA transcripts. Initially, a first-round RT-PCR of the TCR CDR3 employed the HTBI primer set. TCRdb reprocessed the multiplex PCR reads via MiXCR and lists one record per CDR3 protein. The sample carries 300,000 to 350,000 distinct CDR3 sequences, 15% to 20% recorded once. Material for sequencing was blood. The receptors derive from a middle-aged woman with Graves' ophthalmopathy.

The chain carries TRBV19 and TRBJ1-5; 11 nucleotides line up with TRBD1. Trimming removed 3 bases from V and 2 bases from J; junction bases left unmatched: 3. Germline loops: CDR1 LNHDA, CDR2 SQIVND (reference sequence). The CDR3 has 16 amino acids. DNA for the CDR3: TGTGCCAGTAGTATCAGGACAGGGGGCGGCAATCAGCCCCAGCATTTT. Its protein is CASSIRTGGGNQPQHF.

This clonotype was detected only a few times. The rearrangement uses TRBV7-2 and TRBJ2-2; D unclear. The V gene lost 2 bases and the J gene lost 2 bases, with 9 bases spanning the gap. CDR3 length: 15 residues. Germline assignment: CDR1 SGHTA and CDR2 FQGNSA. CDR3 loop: CASSLLVGNTGELFF. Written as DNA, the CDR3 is TGTGCCAGCAGCTTACTCGTAGGCAACACCGGGGAGCTGTTTTTT.

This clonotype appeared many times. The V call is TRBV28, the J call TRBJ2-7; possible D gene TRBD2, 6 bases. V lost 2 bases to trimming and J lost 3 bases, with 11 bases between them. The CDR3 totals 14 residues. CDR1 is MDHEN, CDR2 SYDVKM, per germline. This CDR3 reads CASSLGGNSYEQYF. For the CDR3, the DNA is TGTGCCAGCAGTTTAGGGGGGAACAGCTACGAGCAGTACTTC.

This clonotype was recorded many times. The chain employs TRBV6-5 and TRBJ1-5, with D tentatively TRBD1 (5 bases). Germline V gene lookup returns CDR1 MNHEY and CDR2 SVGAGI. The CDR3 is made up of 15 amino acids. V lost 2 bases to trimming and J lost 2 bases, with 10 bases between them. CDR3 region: CASSYERGGNQPQHF. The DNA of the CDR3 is TGTGCCAGCAGTTACGAGCGGGGGGGCAATCAGCCCCAGCATTTT.

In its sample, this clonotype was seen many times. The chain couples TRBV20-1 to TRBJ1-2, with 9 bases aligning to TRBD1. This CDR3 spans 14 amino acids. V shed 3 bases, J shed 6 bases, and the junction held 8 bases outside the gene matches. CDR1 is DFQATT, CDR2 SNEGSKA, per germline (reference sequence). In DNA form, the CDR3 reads TGCAGTGCTAGTACCGGGACAGGGATTCATGGCTACACCTTC. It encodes CSASTGTGIHGYTF.

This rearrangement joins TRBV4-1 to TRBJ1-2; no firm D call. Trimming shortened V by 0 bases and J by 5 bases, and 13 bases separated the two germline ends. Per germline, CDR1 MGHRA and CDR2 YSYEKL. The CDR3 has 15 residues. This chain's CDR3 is CASSQDLAGKYGYTF. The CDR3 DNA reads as TGCGCCAGCAGCCAAGATCTGGCAGGCAAATATGGCTACACCTTC.

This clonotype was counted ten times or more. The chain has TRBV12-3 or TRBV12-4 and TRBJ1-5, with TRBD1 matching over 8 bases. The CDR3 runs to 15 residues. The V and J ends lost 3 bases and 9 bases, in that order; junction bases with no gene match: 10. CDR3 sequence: CASSFKGQGGRPQHF. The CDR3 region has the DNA TGTGCCAGCAGTTTTAAAGGACAGGGAGGCCGGCCCCAGCATTTT.

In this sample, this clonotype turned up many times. The CDR3 here is CASSYSRASGRAGRDEQFF. Written as DNA, the CDR3 is TGTGCCAGCAGTTACTCGAGGGCTAGCGGGAGGGCCGGCCGCGATGAGCAGTTCTTC. This chain uses TRBV6-2 or TRBV6-3 with TRBJ2-1; TRBD2 aligns across 12 bases. Germline CDR1 is MNHEY and CDR2 is SVGEGT. Germline trimming cut 0 bases from V and 8 bases from J; bases unmatched to any gene: 14. The CDR3 loop spans 19 amino acids.

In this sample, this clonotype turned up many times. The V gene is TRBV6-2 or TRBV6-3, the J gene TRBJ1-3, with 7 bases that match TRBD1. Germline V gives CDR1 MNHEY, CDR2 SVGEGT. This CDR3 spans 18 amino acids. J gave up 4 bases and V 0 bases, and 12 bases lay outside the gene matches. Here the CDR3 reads CASSYSGLQTGQGNTIYF. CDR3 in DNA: TGTGCCAGCAGTTACTCGGGCTTACAGACAGGGCAAGGAAACACCATATATTTT.

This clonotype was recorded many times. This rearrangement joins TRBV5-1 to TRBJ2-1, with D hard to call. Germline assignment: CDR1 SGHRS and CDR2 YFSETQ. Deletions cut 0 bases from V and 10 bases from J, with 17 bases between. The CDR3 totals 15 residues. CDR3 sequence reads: CASSLVYRGRQEQFF. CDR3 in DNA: TGCGCCAGCAGCTTGGTTTACCGTGGGCGGCAAGAGCAGTTCTTC.

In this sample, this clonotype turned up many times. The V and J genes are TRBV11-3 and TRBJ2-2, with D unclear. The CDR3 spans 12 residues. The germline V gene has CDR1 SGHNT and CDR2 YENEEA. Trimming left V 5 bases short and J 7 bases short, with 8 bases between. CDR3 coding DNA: TGTGCCAGCAGCCTAGGTTTCGGGGAGCTGTTTTTT. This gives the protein CASSLGFGELFF.

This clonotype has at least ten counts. The CDR3 sequence: CASSLSVGPTGWGANVLTF. CDR3 in DNA: TGCGCCAGCAGCTTGTCGGTCGGACCGACAGGGTGGGGGGCCAACGTCCTGACTTTC. This sequence joins TRBV5-1 and TRBJ2-6; the match to TRBD1 covers 7 bases. This CDR3 spans 19 amino acids. The V gene's germline CDR1 is SGHRS and CDR2 YFSETQ. V lost 1 base and J lost 4; bases outside the gene matches: 14. Full variable domain (outside the CDR3, taken from reference TRBV5-1 and TRBJ2-6): KAGVTQTPRYLIKTRGQQVTLSCSPISGHRSVSWYQQTPGQGLQFLFEYFSETQRNKGNFPGRFSGRQFSNSRSEMNVSTLELGDSALYLCASSLSVGPTGWGANVLTFGAGSRLTVL.

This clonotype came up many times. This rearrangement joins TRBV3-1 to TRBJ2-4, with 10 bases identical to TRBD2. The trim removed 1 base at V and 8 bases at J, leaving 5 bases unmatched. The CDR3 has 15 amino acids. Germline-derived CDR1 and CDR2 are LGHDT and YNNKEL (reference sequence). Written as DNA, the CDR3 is TGTGCCAGCAGCCAAGCTAGCGGGAGTTTAGACATTCAGTACTTC. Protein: CASSQASGSLDIQYF.

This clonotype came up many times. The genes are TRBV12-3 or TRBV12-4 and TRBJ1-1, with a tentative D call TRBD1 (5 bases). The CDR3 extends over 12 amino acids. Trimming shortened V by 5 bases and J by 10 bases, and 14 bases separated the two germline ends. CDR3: CASSPTARGAFF. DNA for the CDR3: TGTGCCAGCAGTCCCACGGCGAGGGGAGCTTTCTTT.

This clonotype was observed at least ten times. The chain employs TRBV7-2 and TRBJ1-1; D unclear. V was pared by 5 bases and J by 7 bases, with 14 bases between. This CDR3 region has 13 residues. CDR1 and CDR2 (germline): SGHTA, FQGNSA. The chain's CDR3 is CASSNGPVVEAFF. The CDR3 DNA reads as TGTGCCAGCAGCAACGGACCCGTAGTTGAAGCTTTCTTT.

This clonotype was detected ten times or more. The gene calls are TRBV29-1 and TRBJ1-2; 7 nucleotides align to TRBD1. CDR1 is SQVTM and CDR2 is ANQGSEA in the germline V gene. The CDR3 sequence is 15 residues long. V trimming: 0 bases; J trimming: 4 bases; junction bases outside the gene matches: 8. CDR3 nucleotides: TGCAGCGTTGAAGACTGGCAGGGGGTAATCTATGGCTACACCTTC. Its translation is CSVEDWQGVIYGYTF.

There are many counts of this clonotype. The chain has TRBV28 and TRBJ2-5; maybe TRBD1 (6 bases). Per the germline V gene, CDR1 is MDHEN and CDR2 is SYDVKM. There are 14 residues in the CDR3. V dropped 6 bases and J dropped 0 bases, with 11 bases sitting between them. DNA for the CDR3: TGTGCCAGCAGCAGCGGACAGTACCAAGAGACCCAGTACTTC. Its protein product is CASSSGQYQETQYF.

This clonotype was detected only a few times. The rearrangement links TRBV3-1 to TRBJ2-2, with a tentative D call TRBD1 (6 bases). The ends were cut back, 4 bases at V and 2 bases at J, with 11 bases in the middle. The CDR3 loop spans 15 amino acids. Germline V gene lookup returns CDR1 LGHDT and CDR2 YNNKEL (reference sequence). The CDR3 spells CASSPSGDNTGELFF. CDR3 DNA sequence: TGTGCCAGCAGCCCATCAGGGGACAACACCGGGGAGCTGTTTTTT.

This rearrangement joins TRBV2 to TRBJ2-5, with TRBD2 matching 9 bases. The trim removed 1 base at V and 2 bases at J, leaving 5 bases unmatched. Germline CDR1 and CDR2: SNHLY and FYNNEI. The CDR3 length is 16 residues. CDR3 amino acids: CASSEEREAYQETQYF. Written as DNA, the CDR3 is TGTGCCAGCAGTGAAGAGCGGGAGGCATATCAAGAGACCCAGTACTTC.

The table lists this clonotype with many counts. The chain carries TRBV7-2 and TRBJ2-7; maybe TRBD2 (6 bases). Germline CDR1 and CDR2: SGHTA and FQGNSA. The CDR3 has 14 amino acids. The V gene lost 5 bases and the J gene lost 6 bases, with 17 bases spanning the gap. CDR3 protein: CASSGLGGPGEQYF. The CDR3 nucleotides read TGTGCCAGCAGCGGCCTAGGAGGGCCGGGCGAGCAGTACTTC.

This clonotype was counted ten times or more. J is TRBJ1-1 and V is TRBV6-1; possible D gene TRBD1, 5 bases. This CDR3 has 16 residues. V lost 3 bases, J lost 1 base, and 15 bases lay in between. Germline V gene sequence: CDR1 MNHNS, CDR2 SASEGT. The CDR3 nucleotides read TGTGCCAGCAGTGAGGACATACAGAGGACGAACACTGAAGCTTTCTTT. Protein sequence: CASSEDIQRTNTEAFF.